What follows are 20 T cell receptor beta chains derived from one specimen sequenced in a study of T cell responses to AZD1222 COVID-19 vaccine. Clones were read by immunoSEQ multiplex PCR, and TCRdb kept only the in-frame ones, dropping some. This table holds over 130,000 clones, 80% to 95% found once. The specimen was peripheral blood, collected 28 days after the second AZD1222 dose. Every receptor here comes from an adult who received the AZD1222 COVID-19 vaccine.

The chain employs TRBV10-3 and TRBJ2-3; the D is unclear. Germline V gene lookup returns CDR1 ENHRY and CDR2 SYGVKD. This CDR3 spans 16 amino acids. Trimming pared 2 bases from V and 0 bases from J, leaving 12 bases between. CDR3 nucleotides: TGTGCCATCAGTGAGAGGGTTCCTGACAGCACAGATACGCAGTATTTT. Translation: CAISERVPDSTDTQYF.

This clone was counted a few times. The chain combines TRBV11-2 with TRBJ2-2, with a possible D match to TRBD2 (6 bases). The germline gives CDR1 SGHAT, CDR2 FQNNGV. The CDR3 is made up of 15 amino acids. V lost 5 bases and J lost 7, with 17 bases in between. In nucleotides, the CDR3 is TGTGCCAGCAGCCCCCTTGTGGGGAGGAGCGGGGAGCTGTTTTTT. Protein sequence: CASSPLVGRSGELFF.

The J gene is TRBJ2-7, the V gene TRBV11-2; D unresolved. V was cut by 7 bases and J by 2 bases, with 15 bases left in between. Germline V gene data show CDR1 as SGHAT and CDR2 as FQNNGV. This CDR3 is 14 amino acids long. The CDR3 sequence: CASTEGWATYEQYF. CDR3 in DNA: TGTGCCAGCACCGAAGGTTGGGCCACCTACGAGCAGTACTTC.

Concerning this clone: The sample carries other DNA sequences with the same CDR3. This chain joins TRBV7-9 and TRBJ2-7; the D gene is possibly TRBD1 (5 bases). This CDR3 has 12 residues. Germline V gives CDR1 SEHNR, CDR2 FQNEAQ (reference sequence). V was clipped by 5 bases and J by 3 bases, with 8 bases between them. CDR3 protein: CASSLQGYEQYF. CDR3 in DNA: TGTGCCAGCAGCCTTCAGGGCTACGAGCAGTACTTC.

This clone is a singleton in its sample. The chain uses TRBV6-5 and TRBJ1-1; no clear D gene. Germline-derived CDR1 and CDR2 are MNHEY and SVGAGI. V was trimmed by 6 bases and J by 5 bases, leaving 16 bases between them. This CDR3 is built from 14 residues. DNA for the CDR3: TGTGCCAGCAGCCTCGGGTGGGGAAAGACTGAAGCTTTCTTT. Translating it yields CASSLGWGKTEAFF.

The CDR3 DNA reads as TGTGCCAGCAGTCCTACCCCACAGGGCAATCAGCCCCAGCATTTT. This codes for CASSPTPQGNQPQHF. V and J are TRBV27 and TRBJ1-5; D is possibly TRBD1 (5 bases). The CDR3 has 15 amino acids. Between the trimmed V and J ends, which lost 5 bases and 2 bases, there was a span of 13 bases. In germline, CDR1 is MNHEY, CDR2 SMNVEV (reference sequence).

The CDR3 loop is CASSSSDPWQGQGEQYF. In DNA, the CDR3 is TGTGCCAGCAGCTCCTCTGATCCTTGGCAGGGGCAGGGCGAGCAGTACTTC. V and J are TRBV7-9 and TRBJ2-7; D is perhaps TRBD1 (6 bases). CDR3 length equals 17 residues. V lost 4 bases to trimming and J lost 6 bases, with 25 bases between them. The V gene's germline CDR1 is SEHNR and CDR2 FQNEAQ (reference sequence).

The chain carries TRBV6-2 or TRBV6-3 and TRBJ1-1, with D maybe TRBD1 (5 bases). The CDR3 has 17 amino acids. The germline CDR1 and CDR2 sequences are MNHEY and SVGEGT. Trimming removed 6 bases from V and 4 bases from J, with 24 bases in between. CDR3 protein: CASSKLQRGSSRTEAFF. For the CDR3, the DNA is TGTGCCAGCAGCAAACTTCAGCGGGGCAGTTCCCGCACTGAAGCTTTCTTT.

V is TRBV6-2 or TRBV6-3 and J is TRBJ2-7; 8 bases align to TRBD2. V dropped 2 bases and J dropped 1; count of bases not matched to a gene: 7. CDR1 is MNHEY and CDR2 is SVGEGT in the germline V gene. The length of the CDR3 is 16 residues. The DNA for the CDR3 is TGTGCCAGCAGTTACCCGACTAGCGCGGGATCCTACGAGCAGTACTTC. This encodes CASSYPTSAGSYEQYF.

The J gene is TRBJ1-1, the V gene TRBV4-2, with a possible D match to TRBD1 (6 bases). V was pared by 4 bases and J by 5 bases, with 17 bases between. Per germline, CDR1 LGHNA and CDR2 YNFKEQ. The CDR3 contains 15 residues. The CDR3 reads CASSPRGRGGTEAFF. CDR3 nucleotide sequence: TGTGCCAGCAGCCCAAGGGGAAGGGGGGGAACTGAAGCTTTCTTT.

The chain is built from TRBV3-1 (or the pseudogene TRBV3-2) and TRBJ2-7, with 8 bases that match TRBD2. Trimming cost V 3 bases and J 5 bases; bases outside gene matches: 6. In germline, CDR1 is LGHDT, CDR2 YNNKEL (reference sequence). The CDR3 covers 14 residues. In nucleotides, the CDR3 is TGTGCCAGCAGCCATCTCGGGGGGGGAAACGAGCAGTACTTC. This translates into CASSHLGGGNEQYF.

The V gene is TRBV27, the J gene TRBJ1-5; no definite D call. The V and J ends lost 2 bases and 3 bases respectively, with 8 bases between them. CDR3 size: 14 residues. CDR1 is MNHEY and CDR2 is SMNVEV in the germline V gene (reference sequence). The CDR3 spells CASSLMGSNQPQHF. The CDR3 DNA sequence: TGTGCCAGCAGTTTAATGGGCTCCAATCAGCCCCAGCATTTT.

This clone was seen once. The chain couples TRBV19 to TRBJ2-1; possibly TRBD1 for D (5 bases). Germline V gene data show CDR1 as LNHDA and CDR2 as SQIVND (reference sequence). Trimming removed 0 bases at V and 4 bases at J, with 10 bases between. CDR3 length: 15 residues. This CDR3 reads CASSIDSSGYNEQFF. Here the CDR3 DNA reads TGTGCCAGTAGTATAGATTCTTCAGGGTACAATGAGCAGTTCTTC.

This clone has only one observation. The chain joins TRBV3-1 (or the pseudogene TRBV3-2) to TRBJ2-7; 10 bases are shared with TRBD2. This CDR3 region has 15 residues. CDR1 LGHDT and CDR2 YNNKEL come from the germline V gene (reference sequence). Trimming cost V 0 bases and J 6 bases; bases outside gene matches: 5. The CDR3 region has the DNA TGTGCCAGCAGCCAAGACCTAGCGGGAGCTGGCGAGCAGTACTTC. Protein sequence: CASSQDLAGAGEQYF.

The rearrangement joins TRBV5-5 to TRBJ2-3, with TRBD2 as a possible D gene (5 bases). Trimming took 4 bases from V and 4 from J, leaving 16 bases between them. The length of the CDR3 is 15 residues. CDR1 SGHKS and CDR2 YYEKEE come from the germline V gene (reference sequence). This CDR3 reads CASSRVPGNADTQYF. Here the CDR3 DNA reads TGTGCCAGCAGCCGTGTTCCGGGGAACGCAGATACGCAGTATTTT.

The CDR3 sequence is CASSLDRATLYGYTF. The CDR3 DNA follows: TGCGCCAGCAGCTTGGACCGGGCCACCCTCTATGGCTACACCTTC. The chain recombines TRBV5-1 with TRBJ1-2; D uncertain. The V gene lost 0 bases and the J gene lost 4 bases, with 13 bases spanning the gap. The CDR3 loop spans 15 amino acids. The germline gives CDR1 SGHRS, CDR2 YFSETQ.

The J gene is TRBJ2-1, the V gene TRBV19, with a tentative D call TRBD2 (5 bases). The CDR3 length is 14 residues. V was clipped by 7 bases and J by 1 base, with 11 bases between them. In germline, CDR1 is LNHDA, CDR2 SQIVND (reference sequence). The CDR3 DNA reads TGTGCCAGTAATAGAGGGAATTCCTACAATGAGCAGTTCTTC. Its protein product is CASNRGNSYNEQFF. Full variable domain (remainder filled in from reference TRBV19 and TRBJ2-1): DGGITQSPKYLFRKEGQNVTLSCEQNLNHDAMYWYRQDPGQGLRLIYYSQIVNDFQKGDIAEGYSVSREKKESFPLTVTSAQKNPTAFYLCASNRGNSYNEQFFGPGTRLTVL.

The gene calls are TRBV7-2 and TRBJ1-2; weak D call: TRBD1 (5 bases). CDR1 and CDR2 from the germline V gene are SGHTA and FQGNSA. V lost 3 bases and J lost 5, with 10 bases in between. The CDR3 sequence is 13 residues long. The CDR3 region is CASSFGGVYGYTF. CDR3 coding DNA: TGTGCCAGCAGCTTTGGGGGTGTATATGGCTACACCTTC.

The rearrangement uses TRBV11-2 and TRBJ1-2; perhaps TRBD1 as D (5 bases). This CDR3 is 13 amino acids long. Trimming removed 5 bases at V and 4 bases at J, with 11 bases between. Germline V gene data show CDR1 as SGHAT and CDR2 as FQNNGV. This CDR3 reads CASSPGHTYGYTF. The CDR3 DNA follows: TGTGCCAGCAGCCCCGGACATACCTATGGCTACACCTTC. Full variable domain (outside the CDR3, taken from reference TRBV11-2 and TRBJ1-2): EAGVAQSPRYKIIEKRQSVAFWCNPISGHATLYWYQQILGQGPKLLIQFQNNGVVDDSQLPKDRFSAERLKGVDSTLKIQPAKLEDSAVYLCASSPGHTYGYTFGSGTRLTVV.

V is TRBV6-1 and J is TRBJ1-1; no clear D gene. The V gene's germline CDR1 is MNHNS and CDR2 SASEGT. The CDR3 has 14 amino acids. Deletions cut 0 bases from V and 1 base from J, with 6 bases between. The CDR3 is CASSEAGENTEAFF. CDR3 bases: TGTGCCAGCAGTGAAGCAGGAGAGAACACTGAAGCTTTCTTT.